Following are 29 T cell receptor beta chains from one sample sequenced in a study of CD8 T cells in ankylosing spondylitis. TCRdb recomputed calls from the 5' RACE reads with MiXCR, one row per CDR3 protein. The data contain approximately 90,000 distinct CDR3 sequences, roughly 8.7% of them seen just once; the ten biggest clones take up 9.5% to 10%. Sequencing was carried out using blood, either unsorted or a sorted T cell fraction (not recorded which). These receptors were collected from a male donor with ankylosing spondylitis or in good health (not recorded which).

This clonotype was seen repeatedly, ten times or more. The chain links TRBV10-2 to TRBJ2-2; possibly TRBD1 for D (5 bases). CDR1 is WSHSY, CDR2 SAAADI, per germline. The length of the CDR3 is 13 residues. The ends were cut back, 6 bases at V and 4 bases at J, with 9 bases in the middle. DNA for the CDR3: TGCGCCAGCAGAGGGGTTATCACCGGGGAGCTGTTTTTT. This translates into CASRGVITGELFF.

This clonotype was seen at least ten times. The rearrangement links TRBV6-1 to TRBJ1-1; no definite D call. Germline V lookup: CDR1 MNHNS, CDR2 SASEGT. The CDR3 runs to 14 residues. V was cut by 2 bases and J by 1 base, with 8 bases left in between. CDR3 DNA sequence: TGTGCCAGCAGTGAAAGGTATGCGAACACTGAAGCTTTCTTT. This gives the protein CASSERYANTEAFF.

The rearrangement uses TRBV7-9 and TRBJ2-2; the match to TRBD1 covers 9 bases. Germline V gene lookup returns CDR1 SEHNR and CDR2 FQNEAQ (reference sequence). The CDR3 length is 17 residues. V shed 5 bases and J 8 bases; nucleotides not matched to a gene: 15. The CDR3 sequence: CASSLQPGTGMVGELFF. CDR3 nucleotide sequence: TGTGCCAGCAGCCTACAACCCGGGACAGGGATGGTTGGGGAGCTGTTTTTT. Full variable domain (rest looked up from reference TRBV7-9 and TRBJ2-2): DTGVSQNPRHKITKRGQNVTFRCDPISEHNRLYWYRQTLGQGPEFLTYFQNEAQLEKSRLLSDRFSAERPKGSFSTLEIQRTEQGDSAMYLCASSLQPGTGMVGELFFGEGSRLTVL.

This clonotype was picked up many times. The rearrangement uses TRBV5-8 and TRBJ1-5, with 7 positions matching TRBD1. The junction had 10 bases not matched to a gene; V was cut back by 0 bases and J by 7 bases. CDR3 length equals 16 residues. Looked up from germline, CDR1 is SGHTS and CDR2 is YDEGEE. The CDR3 DNA is TGTGCCAGCAGCTTGGAGTGGACAGGTGGTCGGCAGCCCCAGCATTTT. Translation: CASSLEWTGGRQPQHF.

A few counts support this clonotype. The rearrangement links TRBV11-2 to TRBJ1-1; D uncertain. Germline V gene sequence: CDR1 SGHAT, CDR2 FQNNGV. V was cut by 5 bases and J by 1 base, with 20 bases left in between. The CDR3 is made up of 17 amino acids. DNA for the CDR3: TGTGCCAGCAGCCATAAAAGTGTAAGGGTATCGAACACTGAAGCTTTCTTT. Translating gives CASSHKSVRVSNTEAFF.

The genes are TRBV11-2 and TRBJ2-2; TRBD2 matches at 9 bases. Trimming took 0 bases from V and 7 from J; bases not matched to a gene: 12. The CDR3 runs to 18 residues. Germline V gives CDR1 SGHAT, CDR2 FQNNGV. This CDR3 is CASSLDPGLAGRGGELFF. The CDR3 bases are TGTGCCAGCAGCTTAGACCCCGGCCTAGCGGGAAGGGGCGGGGAGCTGTTTTTT.

This clonotype was counted ten times or more. This chain uses TRBV29-1 with TRBJ1-2; D uncertain. This CDR3 is built from 11 residues. V lost 1 base to trimming and J lost 0 bases, with 0 bases between them. Germline V CDR1 and CDR2: SQVTM, ANQGSEA. CDR3 sequence reads: CSVEANYGYTF. DNA of the CDR3: TGCAGCGTTGAAGCTAACTATGGCTACACCTTC.

This clonotype was detected ten times or more. The chain is built from TRBV5-1 and TRBJ2-3; 8 nucleotides agree with TRBD2. Unmatched junction bases numbered 7, after V lost 4 bases and J lost 3 bases. Germline-derived CDR1 and CDR2 are SGHRS and YFSETQ. The CDR3 has 15 amino acids. Here the CDR3 reads CASSPKRERTDTQYF. In DNA form, the CDR3 reads TGCGCCAGCAGCCCAAAGCGGGAGAGGACAGATACGCAGTATTTT.

The V call is TRBV6-1, the J call TRBJ1-2, with D perhaps matching TRBD1 (5 bases). The CDR3 runs 14 residues. CDR1 MNHNS and CDR2 SASEGT come from the germline V gene. V was cut by 5 bases and J by 4 bases, with 14 bases left in between. The DNA for the CDR3 is TGTGCCAGCAGTATAGGACGGGACTTCTATGGCTACACCTTC. Translating it yields CASSIGRDFYGYTF.

This clonotype was seen ten or more times. The chain is built from TRBV7-2 and TRBJ2-1; no clear D. Germline V CDR1 and CDR2: SGHTA, FQGNSA. The CDR3 is 14 residues long. The V and J ends lost 3 bases and 5 bases respectively, with 11 bases between them. CDR3 loop: CASSFGIAHNEQFF. The CDR3 coding sequence is TGTGCCAGCAGCTTTGGCATTGCACACAATGAGCAGTTCTTC.

The chain couples TRBV6-5 to TRBJ2-5; no clear D. Trimming took 0 bases from V and 6 from J, leaving 8 bases between them. CDR1 is MNHEY, CDR2 SVGAGI, per germline. This CDR3 is built from 13 residues. The CDR3 sequence is CASSYSPKQTQYF. The CDR3 DNA reads TGTGCCAGCAGTTACTCTCCCAAGCAGACCCAGTACTTC.

As regards this clonotype: This could be a read error, since a much larger clone is one nucleotide away. V and J are TRBV7-2 and TRBJ2-1; tentative D call: TRBD1 (5 bases). The CDR3 length is 13 residues. Germline assignment: CDR1 SGHTA and CDR2 FQGNSA. This CDR3 reads CANSLEVGLEQFF. CDR3 nucleotide sequence: TGTGCCAACAGCTTAGAGGTGGGGCTTGAGCAGTTCTTC. Variable domain in full (rest from reference TRBV7-2 and TRBJ2-1): GAGVSQSPSNKVTEKGKDVELRCDPISGHTALYWYRQSLGQGLEFLIYFQGNSAPDKSGLPSDRFSAERTGGSVSTLTIQRTQQEDSAVYLCANSLEVGLEQFFGPGTRLTVL.

This clonotype has at least ten counts. CDR3 region: CASSLRTGAITDTQYF. The CDR3 bases are TGCGCCAGCAGCCTACGGACAGGGGCCATCACAGATACGCAGTATTTT. This rearrangement joins TRBV4-1 to TRBJ2-3; TRBD1 aligns across 9 bases. With V trimmed by 4 bases and J by 2 bases, 7 bases remained unmatched. Looked up from germline, CDR1 is MGHRA and CDR2 is YSYEKL. The CDR3 covers 16 residues.

This clonotype was counted a few times. CDR3 sequence: CSATGTSGSFVYNEQFF. The CDR3, as DNA: TGCAGCGCCACCGGGACTAGCGGGAGTTTCGTCTACAATGAGCAGTTCTTC. V and J are TRBV29-1 and TRBJ2-1; TRBD2 aligns across 14 bases. V was clipped by 7 bases and J by 3 bases; unmatched bases: 11. CDR3 size: 17 residues. Per the germline V gene, CDR1 is SQVTM and CDR2 is ANQGSEA.

In its sample, this clonotype was seen many times. This rearrangement joins TRBV12-3 or TRBV12-4 to TRBJ2-3, with D hard to call. This CDR3 has 12 residues. The V gene lost 6 bases and the J gene lost 6 bases, with 10 bases spanning the gap. The CDR3 here is CASRTAGDTQYF. The CDR3 DNA is TGTGCCAGCAGGACGGCCGGGGATACGCAGTATTTT.

This clonotype was seen repeatedly, ten times or more. The chain combines TRBV12-3 or TRBV12-4 with TRBJ2-7; D remains unclear. CDR3 size: 12 residues. V lost 4 bases and J lost 6, with 10 bases in between. Written as DNA, the CDR3 is TGTGCCAGCAGTTATGGTCCCCTCGAGCAGTACTTC. Translation gives CASSYGPLEQYF.

In regard to this clonotype: This could be a read error, since a much larger clone is one nucleotide away. V and J are TRBV11-2 and TRBJ2-2; D is perhaps TRBD2 (6 bases). V was pared by 1 base and J by 0 bases, with 12 bases between. The CDR3 consists of 17 residues. CDR1 is SGHAT, CDR2 FQNNGV, per germline. As DNA, the CDR3 is TGTGCCAGCAGCTTAGTGGGCGGGAATGCGAACACCGGGGAGCTGTTTTTT. Protein: CASSLVGGNANTGELFF.

This clonotype has a count of ten or more. The gene calls are TRBV5-6 and TRBJ2-1; maybe TRBD1 (5 bases). V was pared by 2 bases and J by 4 bases, with 10 bases between. CDR3 length: 14 residues. CDR1 is SGHDT and CDR2 is YYEEEE in the germline V gene. CDR3 loop: CASSLVRVYNEQFF. The CDR3 bases are TGTGCCAGCAGCTTAGTCAGGGTATACAATGAGCAGTTCTTC.

This clonotype was detected ten times or more. The rearrangement links TRBV4-3 to TRBJ1-4; 9 nucleotides match TRBD1. The CDR3 sequence is 16 residues long. V was pared by 0 bases and J by 8 bases, with 7 bases of the junction left unmatched. The germline CDR1 and CDR2 sequences are LGHNA and YSLEER. The CDR3 spells CASSQDRGTGTEKLFF. Here the CDR3 DNA reads TGCGCCAGCAGCCAAGATCGAGGGACAGGGACCGAAAAACTGTTTTTT.

Ten or more counts support this clonotype. CDR3 sequence (DNA): TGTGCCAGCAGCTTGTACGTCCCGGTTAATGAGCAGTTCTTC. Residues: CASSLYVPVNEQFF. This chain uses TRBV5-5 with TRBJ2-1; D unclear. Deletions cut 1 base from V and 7 bases from J, with 12 bases between. The CDR3 has 14 amino acids. The germline CDR1 and CDR2 sequences are SGHKS and YYEKEE (reference sequence).

At least ten counts were recorded for this clonotype. The rearrangement links TRBV7-2 to TRBJ2-3, with D possibly TRBD2 on 6 matching bases. The CDR3 is 13 amino acids. Trimming shortened V by 5 bases and J by 4 bases, and 10 bases separated the two germline ends. Germline values: CDR1 SGHTA, CDR2 FQGNSA. The CDR3 DNA is TGTGCCAGCAGCGGGCGGGGTCCAGATACGCAGTATTTT. Amino acid sequence: CASSGRGPDTQYF.

This clonotype was seen at least ten times. The chain joins TRBV10-3 to TRBJ2-2; 7 bases map to TRBD1. From germline, CDR1 is ENHRY and CDR2 SYGVKD. Unmatched junction bases numbered 6, after V lost 7 bases and J lost 4 bases. The CDR3 consists of 14 residues. CDR3 coding DNA: TGTGCCATCAACCCCCGGGACAGCACCGGGGAGCTGTTTTTT. Protein product: CAINPRDSTGELFF.

In its sample, this clonotype was seen a few times. This sequence joins TRBV19 and TRBJ1-1; D uncertain. Trimming cost V 0 bases and J 0 bases, with 8 bases left between them. CDR3 length: 15 amino acids. CDR1 and CDR2 from the germline V gene are LNHDA and SQIVND (reference sequence). DNA of the CDR3: TGTGCCAGTAGTATAGAGAGCGGAATGAACACTGAAGCTTTCTTT. Its protein product is CASSIESGMNTEAFF. The entire variable domain, with the rest obtained from reference TRBV19 and TRBJ1-1, is as follows: DGGITQSPKYLFRKEGQNVTLSCEQNLNHDAMYWYRQDPGQGLRLIYYSQIVNDFQKGDIAEGYSVSREKKESFPLTVTSAQKNPTAFYLCASSIESGMNTEAFFGQGTRLTVV.

Of note for this clonotype: One junction end disagrees with the germline gene, perhaps due to a read error. The chain has TRBV7-7 and TRBJ1-4, with 7 bases aligning to TRBD1. This CDR3 region has 15 residues. Germline V gene lookup returns CDR1 SSHAT and CDR2 FNYEAQ (reference sequence). The CDR3 DNA follows: TGTGCTAGCAGCCCACCCAGGGGGGGAGATGAAAAACTGTTTTTT. It is translated as CASSPPRGGDEKLFF.

This clonotype has just a few counts. The chain is built from TRBV7-2 and TRBJ1-4; TRBD1 matches 8 bases. Germline CDR1 reads SGHTA; CDR2 reads FQGNSA. The CDR3 extends over 15 amino acids. With V trimmed by 3 bases and J by 5 bases, 5 bases remained unmatched. CDR3 coding DNA: TGTGCCAGCAGCTTCACCGGGACAGGAAATGAAAAACTGTTTTTT. Translated, it gives CASSFTGTGNEKLFF. The whole variable domain, remainder taken from reference TRBV7-2 and TRBJ1-4, is GAGVSQSPSNKVTEKGKDVELRCDPISGHTALYWYRQSLGQGLEFLIYFQGNSAPDKSGLPSDRFSAERTGGSVSTLTIQRTQQEDSAVYLCASSFTGTGNEKLFFGSGTQLSVL.

This clonotype was counted ten times or more. The V and J genes are TRBV20-1 and TRBJ2-1; 12 bases map to TRBD2. Per the germline V gene, CDR1 is DFQATT and CDR2 is SNEGSKA (reference sequence). V trimming: 6 bases; J trimming: 5 bases; junction bases outside the gene matches: 11. The length of the CDR3 is 16 residues. This CDR3 is CSARLAGATYDNEQFF. DNA for the CDR3: TGCAGTGCCAGACTAGCGGGGGCCACCTATGACAATGAGCAGTTCTTC.

This clonotype has a count of ten or more. The chain employs TRBV12-3 or TRBV12-4 and TRBJ2-3, with TRBD1 identical over 7 bases. This CDR3 has 14 residues. J gave up 7 bases and V 6 bases, and 10 bases lay outside the gene matches. The CDR3 nucleotides read TGTGCCAGCAGGCCACAGACAGGGATCAATACGCAGTATTTT. It translates to CASRPQTGINTQYF.

In this sample, this clonotype turned up a few times. The chain employs TRBV10-1 and TRBJ1-3; D uncertain. Germline V gene sequence: CDR1 WNHNN, CDR2 SYGVQD (reference sequence). V was shortened by 3 bases and J by 0 bases, with 12 bases between the two germline ends. This CDR3 is 16 amino acids long. CDR3 sequence: CASSDGETFSGNTIYF. In DNA, the CDR3 is TGCGCCAGCAGTGACGGGGAAACCTTCTCTGGAAACACCATATATTTT.

This clonotype came up many times. This sequence joins TRBV18 and TRBJ2-7, with D hard to call. CDR1 and CDR2 from the germline V gene are KGHSH and LQKENI. The CDR3 totals 16 residues. V lost 3 bases and J 2 bases, leaving 17 bases between the germline ends. The CDR3 sequence is CASSPTDRLATYEQYF. The DNA for the CDR3 is TGTGCCAGCTCACCGACGGACCGCCTTGCTACCTACGAGCAGTACTTC.